One sample yielded the 13 T cell receptor beta chains listed below, sequenced in a study of blood T cell repertoires in COVID-19. Libraries were prepared by immunoSEQ multiplex PCR; TCRdb keeps only in-frame clonotypes and omits some of them. In the table there are around 210,000 clones, 88% of which are singletons. The sample was peripheral blood. The source of these receptors is a man aged 18 to 29 with active or convalescent COVID-19.

For the CDR3, the DNA is TGTGCCAGCAGCGTAAGACAGGGCGGAAATACGCAGTATTTT. Its translation: CASSVRQGGNTQYF. The chain recombines TRBV9 with TRBJ2-3, with 7 positions matching TRBD1. Per the germline V gene, CDR1 is SGDLS and CDR2 is YYNGEE. V lost 1 base and J lost 7; bases outside the gene matches: 6. This CDR3 contains 14 residues.

The chain has TRBV3-1 (or the pseudogene TRBV3-2) and TRBJ2-7; D remains unclear. V lost 1 base and J lost 0, with 7 bases in between. The CDR3 is made up of 14 amino acids. Germline V lookup: CDR1 LGHDT, CDR2 YNNKEL (reference sequence). CDR3 sequence (DNA): TGTGCCAGCAGCCAAGGGGCAGGCTCCTACGAGCAGTACTTC. Amino acid sequence: CASSQGAGSYEQYF.

This clone was counted between two and nine times. The chain has TRBV30 and TRBJ2-2, with a tentative D call TRBD2 (5 bases). Germline V gene data show CDR1 as GTSNPN and CDR2 as SVGIG (reference sequence). Trimming removed 3 bases from V and 1 base from J, with 9 bases in between. The CDR3 sequence is 14 residues long. CDR3 nucleotide sequence: TGTGCCTGGAGCAGAGGGCAGAACACCGGGGAGCTGTTTTTT. Its translation: CAWSRGQNTGELFF.

The chain uses TRBV7-8 and TRBJ1-5, with 7 bases matching TRBD1. V was clipped by 1 base and J by 2 bases; unmatched bases: 2. CDR1 is SGHVS and CDR2 is FQNEAQ in the germline V gene. This CDR3 spans 15 amino acids. The CDR3 here is CASSLEGGGNQPQHF. The CDR3 DNA follows: TGTGCCAGCAGCTTAGAAGGGGGCGGCAATCAGCCCCAGCATTTT.

Only one count was recorded for this clone. The V gene is TRBV30, the J gene TRBJ2-7; 9 bases line up with TRBD1. The CDR3 is 15 residues long. Germline V gene sequence: CDR1 GTSNPN, CDR2 SVGIG (reference sequence). J gave up 9 bases and V 2 bases, and 14 bases lay outside the gene matches. CDR3 in amino acids: CAWSPGQGLTSGQYF. CDR3 nucleotide sequence: TGTGCCTGGAGTCCCGGACAGGGGTTAACTTCGGGGCAGTACTTC. Filled out from reference TRBV30 and TRBJ2-7, the complete variable domain reads SQTIHQWPATLVQPVGSPLSLECTVEGTSNPNLYWYRQAAGRGLQLLFYSVGIGQISSEVPQNLSASRPQDRQFILSSKKLLLSDSGFYLCAWSPGQGLTSGQYFGPGTRLTVT.

The V call is TRBV20-1, the J call TRBJ2-6, with D tentatively TRBD2 (5 bases). V was trimmed by 3 bases and J by 3 bases, leaving 9 bases between them. Germline CDR1 and CDR2: DFQATT and SNEGSKA (reference sequence). The CDR3 consists of 14 residues. This CDR3 reads CSASRGGGANVLTF. DNA for the CDR3: TGCAGTGCTAGTCGGGGTGGTGGGGCCAACGTCCTGACTTTC.

This clone was counted between two and nine times. The V and J genes are TRBV4-3 and TRBJ2-7; 7 bases align to TRBD2. V was pared by 0 bases and J by 0 bases, with 8 bases of the junction left unmatched. Germline V gives CDR1 LGHNA, CDR2 YSLEER. This CDR3 is built from 17 residues. The DNA for the CDR3 is TGCGCCAGCAGCCAAGATCCGGGGGGATCCGGCTCCTACGAGCAGTACTTC. Its protein product is CASSQDPGGSGSYEQYF.

The chain is built from TRBV24-1 and TRBJ2-1, with 10 bases matching TRBD2. V gave up 4 bases and J gave up 12 bases; unmatched junction bases: 8. This CDR3 is built from 14 residues. The germline V gene has CDR1 KGHDR and CDR2 SFDVKD. DNA for the CDR3: TGTGCCACCAGTGAGGAAGTAGCGGGGGGTGGGCAGTTCTTC. Its translation is CATSEEVAGGGQFF.

The V gene is TRBV11-2, the J gene TRBJ1-1; possible D gene TRBD1, 6 bases. The CDR3 sequence is 15 residues long. V dropped 1 base and J dropped 7 bases, with 16 bases sitting between them. CDR1 and CDR2 (germline): SGHAT, FQNNGV. The CDR3 bases are TGTGCCAGCAGCTTAGCGGTCTTGACAGGCCATGAAGCTTTCTTT. Encoded protein: CASSLAVLTGHEAFF. Combining the CDR3 with reference TRBV11-2 and TRBJ1-1 gives the whole variable domain EAGVAQSPRYKIIEKRQSVAFWCNPISGHATLYWYQQILGQGPKLLIQFQNNGVVDDSQLPKDRFSAERLKGVDSTLKIQPAKLEDSAVYLCASSLAVLTGHEAFFGQGTRLTVV.

This sequence joins TRBV29-1 and TRBJ2-7, with TRBD2 matching 9 bases. The CDR3 is 14 amino acids. The V gene's germline CDR1 is SQVTM and CDR2 ANQGSEA. V gave up 1 base and J gave up 4 bases; unmatched junction bases: 5. CDR3 coding DNA: TGCAGCGTTGAAGTTCGCAGCGGGGGGTACGAGCAGTACTTC. Protein: CSVEVRSGGYEQYF.

This clone was detected once. This chain joins TRBV18 and TRBJ2-1, with TRBD2 matching over 8 bases. The V gene end was trimmed by 0 bases and the J gene end by 8 bases; junction bases not matched to a gene: 9. The CDR3 sequence is 16 residues long. Germline V gives CDR1 KGHSH, CDR2 LQKENI. The CDR3 region is CASSPPSGLASDEQFF. CDR3 in DNA: TGTGCCAGCTCACCACCGAGCGGACTAGCTAGCGATGAGCAGTTCTTC.

This CDR3 is CASSQERAVYNSPLHF. The CDR3 DNA sequence: TGCGCCAGCAGCCAAGAGAGGGCAGTTTATAATTCACCCCTCCACTTT. V and J are TRBV4-3 and TRBJ1-6; D unresolved. The CDR3 loop spans 16 amino acids. From germline, CDR1 is LGHNA and CDR2 YSLEER. V gave up 0 bases and J gave up 4 bases, with 10 bases separating them.

The rearrangement links TRBV28 to TRBJ2-7; the match to TRBD2 covers 10 bases. This CDR3 region has 15 residues. Trimming took 5 bases from V and 5 from J; bases not matched to a gene: 9. CDR1 is MDHEN and CDR2 is SYDVKM in the germline V gene. The CDR3 is CASSRYILAGDEQYF. The CDR3 DNA reads TGTGCCAGCAGTCGTTATATCCTAGCGGGAGACGAGCAGTACTTC. Using reference TRBV28 and TRBJ2-7 for the parts outside the CDR3, the full variable domain is DVKVTQSSRYLVKRTGEKVFLECVQDMDHENMFWYRQDPGLGLRLIYFSYDVKMKEKGDIPEGYSVSREKKERFSLILESASTNQTSMYLCASSRYILAGDEQYFGPGTRLTVT.